This TCR beta chain came from a study of T cell clonotyping in hematopoietic cell transplantation. Whole-study results and caveats: Pathologically expanded recipient clonotypes increased progressively from day 30 to day 180 as diversity fell.

Note on this clone: Its target is unknown.

The V end was cut by 4 bases, the J end by 5 bases, with 6 bases between. From germline, CDR1 is LNHNV and CDR2 YYDKDF (reference sequence). The CDR3 has 12 residues. TCRdb keeps only in-frame clones here, not all; method: immunoSEQ multiplex PCR. The data hold around 15,000 clones, with 85% observed a single time. Recipient blood drawn about 28 days pretransplant and days 30, 100, 180 after. The V call is TRBV15, the J call TRBJ1-5, with TRBD1 as a possible D gene (5 bases). The receptor's source is a male patient between 55 and 70 years old who had an allogeneic stem cell transplant from a related donor, so the T cells may come from the graft donor. Some clones in this sample may be carry-over from other donors' samples. Material: PBMCs, obtained 100 days after allogeneic stem cell transplant. The CDR3 is CATSTGHQPQHF. CDR3 nucleotide sequence: TGTGCCACCAGCACGGGGCATCAGCCCCAGCATTTT.